These 24 T cell receptor beta chains were sequenced from one sample in a study of monozygotic twins with inflammatory bowel disease (dated by TCRdb to about 2019). The method was 5' RACE. The reads were generated on an Illumina HiSeq 2500. The reads were reprocessed in TCRdb, with one entry per CDR3 protein sequence and no accompanying DNA. This sample's records show about 160,000 distinct CDR3 sequences. 2.8% of the sample lies in the top ten. Sequenced sample: blood. These receptor sequences come from a human donor with ulcerative colitis or Crohn's disease, or a healthy co-twin of an affected twin (not recorded which).

V and J are TRBV7-6 and TRBJ2-1; without DNA, the TCRdb call of TRBD1 cannot be checked. CDR1 is SGHVS, CDR2 FNYEAQ, per germline. The CDR3 consists of 15 residues. Here the CDR3 reads CASSPTESSYNEQFF.

V and J are TRBV9 and TRBJ2-2; TCRdb picks TRBD1, but there is no DNA to check that call. The CDR3 runs 15 residues. Per germline, CDR1 SGDLS and CDR2 YYNGEE. The chain's CDR3 is CASSVGRGLNGELFF.

This chain joins TRBV30 and TRBJ1-1; TCRdb outputs TRBD1, but without DNA this stays unchecked. Germline V gives CDR1 GTSNPN, CDR2 SVGIG (reference sequence). This CDR3 is 11 amino acids long. CDR3 sequence reads: CAGPEGAEAFF.

The chain uses TRBV29-1 and TRBJ2-3; TCRdb outputs TRBD2, but without DNA this stays unchecked. Germline V CDR1 and CDR2: SQVTM, ANQGSEA. CDR3 length: 14 amino acids. CDR3 residues: CSVDSGISTDTQYF.

V usage is TRBV19 and J usage is TRBJ2-2. Germline V gives CDR1 LNHDA, CDR2 SQIVND (reference sequence). CDR3 length: 14 amino acids. The CDR3 spells CASSISSNTGELFF.

The rearrangement uses TRBV4-1 and TRBJ2-1; without DNA, the TCRdb call of TRBD1 cannot be checked. This CDR3 contains 16 residues. Looked up from germline, CDR1 is MGHRA and CDR2 is YSYEKL. CDR3: CASSQPAGTPYNEQFF.

The J gene is TRBJ2-1, the V gene TRBV3-1; TCRdb reports TRBD2, a call that lacks DNA to check it against. This CDR3 has 15 amino acids. CDR1 is LGHDT and CDR2 is YNNKEL in the germline V gene (reference sequence). The CDR3 here is CASSPRGRAHNEQFF.

The V call is TRBV20-1, the J call TRBJ2-3; the TRBD2 assignment by TCRdb is unverifiable without DNA. The CDR3 totals 16 residues. CDR1 and CDR2 from the germline V gene are DFQATT and SNEGSKA (reference sequence). This CDR3 reads CSARDYSGSVTDTQYF.

This chain links TRBV12-3 or TRBV12-4 with TRBJ1-5; without DNA, the TCRdb call of TRBD1 cannot be checked. CDR3 size: 17 residues. This chain's CDR3 is CASLSTDRLWGNQPQHF.

CDR3 region: CASSSLGYEQYF. This chain connects TRBV9 to TRBJ2-7. The germline gives CDR1 SGDLS, CDR2 YYNGEE. This CDR3 is built from 12 residues.

V gene TRBV6-2 or TRBV6-3 combines with J gene TRBJ2-4; absent DNA, TCRdb's TRBD2 call cannot be checked. The CDR3 consists of 16 residues. Germline V gives CDR1 MNHEY, CDR2 SVGEGT. CDR3 amino acids: CASSSLRENDKNIQYF.

This chain links TRBV20-1 with TRBJ2-7; TCRdb indicates TRBD2, and absent DNA this call remains unverified. From germline, CDR1 is DFQATT and CDR2 SNEGSKA (reference sequence). This CDR3 comprises 14 residues. The CDR3 loop is CSASPLAERYEQYF.

The chain couples TRBV7-3 to TRBJ2-3; TCRdb gives TRBD1 as the D gene, but with no DNA this cannot be confirmed. The V gene's germline CDR1 is SGHTA and CDR2 FQGTGA. The CDR3 contains 14 residues. The CDR3 loop reads CASSRKGGTGTQYF.

The chain has TRBV11-3 and TRBJ2-1; TCRdb proposes TRBD1, but this gene call is untestable without DNA. The CDR3 sequence is 18 residues long. CDR1 and CDR2 (germline): SGHNT, YENEEA. The CDR3 sequence: CASSYYRGGADPHNEQFF.

This CDR3 reads CSARGQGSYEQYF. This chain connects TRBV20-1 to TRBJ2-7; without DNA, the TCRdb call of TRBD1 cannot be checked. Germline CDR1 and CDR2: DFQATT and SNEGSKA (reference sequence). The CDR3 totals 13 residues.

This chain links TRBV7-3 with TRBJ2-7; the TRBD2 assignment by TCRdb is unverifiable without DNA. The CDR3 runs 17 residues. Germline V gene sequence: CDR1 SGHTA, CDR2 FQGTGA. The CDR3 loop is CASSRKGGAGGLYEQYF.

CDR3: CASSRLISGNTIYF. J is TRBJ1-3 and V is TRBV28. Germline loops: CDR1 MDHEN, CDR2 SYDVKM. This CDR3 spans 14 amino acids.

V is TRBV30 and J is TRBJ1-3. The CDR3 is 16 residues long. CDR1 is GTSNPN and CDR2 is SVGIG in the germline V gene (reference sequence). The CDR3 loop is CACGREGAGTGNTIYF.

The chain is built from TRBV30 and TRBJ1-2; the TCRdb call, TRBD1, lacks DNA for checking. The CDR3 contains 16 residues. In germline, CDR1 is GTSNPN, CDR2 SVGIG (reference sequence). The CDR3 sequence is CAGDQTETGTEDGYTF.

The chain carries TRBV5-1 and TRBJ1-6. This CDR3 has 13 residues. CDR1 is SGHRS and CDR2 is YFSETQ in the germline V gene. CDR3 residues: CASSLVGDSPLHF.

CDR3 loop: CASSASTSVAKNIQYF. V is TRBV7-2 and J is TRBJ2-4; lacking DNA, the TRBD2 call made by TCRdb goes unchecked. The CDR3 contains 16 residues. Germline V gives CDR1 SGHTA, CDR2 FQGNSA.

This chain connects TRBV12-3 or TRBV12-4 to TRBJ1-1. CDR3 length: 15 amino acids. CDR3 residues: CASSFGGSVNTEAFF.

CDR3 sequence reads: CASSRGTGDFYEQYF. The chain links TRBV2 to TRBJ2-7; no DNA is available, so the TRBD1 call from TCRdb remains unchecked. Germline V gene sequence: CDR1 SNHLY, CDR2 FYNNEI. The CDR3 spans 15 residues.

The chain uses TRBV9 and TRBJ1-1. In germline, CDR1 is SGDLS, CDR2 YYNGEE. CDR3 length: 15 amino acids. CDR3 region: CASSVGPKADTEAFF.